This T cell receptor beta chain was found in a study of blood T cell repertoires in COVID-19. Study-wide context: Acute-phase and convalescent COVID-19 samples originated in the United States, Italy and Spain. PBMCs, B-cell-depleted T cells, or T cells provided the cDNA or gDNA that made up the material.

J lost 0 bases, V lost 10 bases, and 7 bases had no gene match. Germline V gene lookup returns CDR1 LNHDA and CDR2 SQIVND (reference sequence). The CDR3 loop spans 15 amino acids. Per the study methods: Nucleated cell number was recorded as an estimate derived from reference gene primer amplification. Sequencing was performed with immunoSEQ multiplex PCR; in TCRdb, only in-frame clones are kept and a portion is missing. The DNA was the basis for D and trimming; V, J and clone size are from that table. Among about 350,000 clones listed, about 90% were seen once. Material: peripheral blood. The chain couples TRBV19 to TRBJ1-1, with TRBD1 matching 11 bases. This clonotype originated in a woman aged 18-35 years who had recovered from COVID-19. CDR3 DNA: TGTGCCACCCGGGACAGGGGGAAGATGAACACTGAAGCTTTCTTT. It encodes CATRDRGKMNTEAFF. Full variable domain (remainder filled in from reference TRBV19 and TRBJ1-1): DGGITQSPKYLFRKEGQNVTLSCEQNLNHDAMYWYRQDPGQGLRLIYYSQIVNDFQKGDIAEGYSVSREKKESFPLTVTSAQKNPTAFYLCATRDRGKMNTEAFFGQGTRLTVV.